The 4 T cell receptor beta chains in this list originate from one sample, sequenced in a study of cytomegalovirus exposure and HLA in healthy donors. 60 Vbeta and 13 Jbeta primers were used in PCR. The repertoire was sequenced with immunoSEQ multiplex PCR; TCRdb's copy has only in-frame clones and lacks some. This sample has about 140,000 clones, with 73% found just once. Sequencing was carried out using PBMCs. These receptor sequences come from a woman aged 40-49 years in good health and CMV-seronegative.

This rearrangement joins TRBV6-5 to TRBJ2-7; a possible D gene is TRBD1 (5 bases). The CDR3 sequence is 13 residues long. Trimming stripped 6 bases from V and 1 base from J, with 10 bases between. The germline CDR1 and CDR2 sequences are MNHEY and SVGAGI. CDR3 coding DNA: TGTGCCAGCAGGAGACAGATATCCTACGAGCAGTACTTC. Translating gives CASRRQISYEQYF.

This clone was detected only a few times. CDR3 amino acids: CASRGTGSFEAFF. The CDR3 nucleotides read TGTGCCAGCAGGGGGACAGGGAGCTTTGAAGCTTTCTTT. The chain employs TRBV2 and TRBJ1-1; 9 positions match TRBD1. CDR1 and CDR2 (germline): SNHLY, FYNNEI. The V and J ends lost 6 bases and 7 bases, in that order; junction bases with no gene match: 6. CDR3 length: 13 residues.

This sequence joins TRBV18 and TRBJ1-5; 8 nucleotides agree with TRBD1. Germline V gene sequence: CDR1 KGHSH, CDR2 LQKENI. V gave up 4 bases and J gave up 0 bases; unmatched junction bases: 2. The CDR3 loop spans 15 amino acids. CDR3: CASSLQGASNQPQHF. In DNA, the CDR3 is TGTGCCAGCTCACTTCAGGGGGCTAGCAATCAGCCCCAGCATTTT.

The V and J genes are TRBV7-3 and TRBJ2-7; a weak D match, TRBD2 (6 bases). V lost 5 bases, J lost 3 bases, and 17 bases lay in between. This CDR3 region has 15 residues. Germline CDR1 SGHTA, CDR2 FQGTGA. CDR3 region: CASSGRDSTDYEQYF. For the CDR3, the DNA is TGTGCCAGCAGCGGACGGGACTCAACGGACTACGAGCAGTACTTC.